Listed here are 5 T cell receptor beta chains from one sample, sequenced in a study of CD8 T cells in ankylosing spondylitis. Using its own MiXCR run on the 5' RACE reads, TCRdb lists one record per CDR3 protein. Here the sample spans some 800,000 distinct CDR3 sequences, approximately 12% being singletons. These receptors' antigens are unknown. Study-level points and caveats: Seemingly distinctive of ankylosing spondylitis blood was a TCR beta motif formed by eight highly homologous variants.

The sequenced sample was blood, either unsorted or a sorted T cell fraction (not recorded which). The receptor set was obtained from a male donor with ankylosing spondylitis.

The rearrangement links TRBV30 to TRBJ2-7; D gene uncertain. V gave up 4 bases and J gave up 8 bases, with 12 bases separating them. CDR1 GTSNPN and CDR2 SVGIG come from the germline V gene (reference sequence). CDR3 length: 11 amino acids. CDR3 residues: CAWKRLTKQYF. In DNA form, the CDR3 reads TGTGCCTGGAAGAGGCTTACGAAGCAGTACTTC.

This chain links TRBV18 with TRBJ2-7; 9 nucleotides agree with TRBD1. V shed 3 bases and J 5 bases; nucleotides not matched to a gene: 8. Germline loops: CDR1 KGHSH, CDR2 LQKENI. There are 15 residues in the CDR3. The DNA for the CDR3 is TGTGCCAGCTCACCCGCCGGGACAGGGAGGCACGAGCAGTACTTC. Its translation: CASSPAGTGRHEQYF.

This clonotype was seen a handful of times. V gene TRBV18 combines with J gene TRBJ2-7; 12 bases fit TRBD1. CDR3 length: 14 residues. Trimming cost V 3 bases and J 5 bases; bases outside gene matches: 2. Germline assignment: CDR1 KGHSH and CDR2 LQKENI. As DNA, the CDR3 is TGTGCCAGCTCACCGGGACAGGGGGCGAACGAGCAGTACTTC. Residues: CASSPGQGANEQYF.

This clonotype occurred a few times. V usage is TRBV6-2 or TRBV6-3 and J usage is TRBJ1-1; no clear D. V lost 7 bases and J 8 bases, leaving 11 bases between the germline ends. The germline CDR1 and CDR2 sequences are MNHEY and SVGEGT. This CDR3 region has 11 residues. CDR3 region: CASTDLAEAFF. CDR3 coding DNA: TGTGCCAGCACCGACCTTGCAGAAGCTTTCTTT.

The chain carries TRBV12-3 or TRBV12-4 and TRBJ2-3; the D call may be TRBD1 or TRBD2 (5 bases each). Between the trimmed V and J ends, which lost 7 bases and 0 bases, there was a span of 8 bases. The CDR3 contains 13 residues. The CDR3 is CASNRDSTDTQYF. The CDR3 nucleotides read TGTGCCAGCAACCGGGACAGCACAGATACGCAGTATTTT.